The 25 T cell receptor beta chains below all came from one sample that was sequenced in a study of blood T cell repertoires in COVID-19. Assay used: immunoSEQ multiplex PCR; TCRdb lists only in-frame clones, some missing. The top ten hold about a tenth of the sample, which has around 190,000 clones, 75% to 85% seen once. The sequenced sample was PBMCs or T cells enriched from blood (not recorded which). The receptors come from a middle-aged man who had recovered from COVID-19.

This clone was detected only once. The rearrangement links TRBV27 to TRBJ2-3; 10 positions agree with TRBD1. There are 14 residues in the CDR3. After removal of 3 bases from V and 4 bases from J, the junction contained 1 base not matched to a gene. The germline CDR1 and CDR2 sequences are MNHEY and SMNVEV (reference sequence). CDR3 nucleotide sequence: TGTGCCAGCAGTTTGGGGACAGGGGCAGATACGCAGTATTTT. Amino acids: CASSLGTGADTQYF.

The CDR3 DNA reads TGTGCCTGTGACTACAGGGGGGGAGGCTACACCTTC. Its translation: CACDYRGGGYTF. J is TRBJ1-2 and V is TRBV30, with TRBD1 identical over 8 bases. The CDR3 loop spans 12 amino acids. Trimming took 6 bases from V and 8 from J; bases not matched to a gene: 8. From germline, CDR1 is GTSNPN and CDR2 SVGIG (reference sequence).

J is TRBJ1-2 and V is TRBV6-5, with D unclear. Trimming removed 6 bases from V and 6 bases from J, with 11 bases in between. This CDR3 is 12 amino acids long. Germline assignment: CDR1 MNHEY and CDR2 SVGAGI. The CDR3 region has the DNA TGTGCCAGCAGGCGTCAGCAGGATGGCTACACCTTC. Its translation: CASRRQQDGYTF.

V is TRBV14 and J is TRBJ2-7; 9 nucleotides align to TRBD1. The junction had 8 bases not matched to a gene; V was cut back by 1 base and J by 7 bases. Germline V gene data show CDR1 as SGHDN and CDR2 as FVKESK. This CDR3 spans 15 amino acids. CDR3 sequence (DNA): TGTGCCAGCAGCCAAGGGGACAGGGCCTTGAAGGAGCAGTACTTC. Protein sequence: CASSQGDRALKEQYF.

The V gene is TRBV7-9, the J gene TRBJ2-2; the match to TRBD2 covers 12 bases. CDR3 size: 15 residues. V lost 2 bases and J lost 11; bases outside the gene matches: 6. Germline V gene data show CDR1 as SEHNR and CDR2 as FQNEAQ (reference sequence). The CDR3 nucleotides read TGTGCCAGCAGCTTAACGACTAGCGGGGGCCCAGAGCTGTTTTTT. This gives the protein CASSLTTSGGPELFF.

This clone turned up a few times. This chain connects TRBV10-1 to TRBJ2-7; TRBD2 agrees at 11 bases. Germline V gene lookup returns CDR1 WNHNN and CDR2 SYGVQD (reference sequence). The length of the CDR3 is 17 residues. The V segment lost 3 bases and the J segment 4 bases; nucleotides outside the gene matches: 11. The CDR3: CASSDPTSGTILYEQYF. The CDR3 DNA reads TGCGCCAGCAGTGACCCGACTAGCGGGACCATACTTTACGAGCAGTACTTC.

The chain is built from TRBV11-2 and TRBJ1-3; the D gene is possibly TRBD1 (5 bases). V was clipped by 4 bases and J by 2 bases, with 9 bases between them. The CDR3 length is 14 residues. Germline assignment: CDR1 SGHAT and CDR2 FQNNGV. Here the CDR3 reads CASSSQGAGNTIYF. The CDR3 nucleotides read TGTGCCAGCAGCTCGCAAGGGGCTGGAAACACCATATATTTT. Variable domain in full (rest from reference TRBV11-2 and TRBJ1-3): EAGVAQSPRYKIIEKRQSVAFWCNPISGHATLYWYQQILGQGPKLLIQFQNNGVVDDSQLPKDRFSAERLKGVDSTLKIQPAKLEDSAVYLCASSSQGAGNTIYFGEGSWLTVV.

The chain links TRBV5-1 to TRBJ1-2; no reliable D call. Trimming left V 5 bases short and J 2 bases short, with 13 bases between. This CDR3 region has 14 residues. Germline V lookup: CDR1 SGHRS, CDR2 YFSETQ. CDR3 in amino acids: CASRPITDNYGYTF. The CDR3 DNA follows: TGCGCCAGCAGGCCGATCACAGACAACTATGGCTACACCTTC.

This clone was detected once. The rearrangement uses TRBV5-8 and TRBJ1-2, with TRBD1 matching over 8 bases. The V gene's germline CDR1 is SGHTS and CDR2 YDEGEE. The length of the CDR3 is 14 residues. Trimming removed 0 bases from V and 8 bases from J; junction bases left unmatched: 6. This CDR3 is CASSLAWTGPGYTF. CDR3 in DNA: TGTGCCAGCAGCTTGGCCTGGACAGGGCCGGGCTACACCTTC.

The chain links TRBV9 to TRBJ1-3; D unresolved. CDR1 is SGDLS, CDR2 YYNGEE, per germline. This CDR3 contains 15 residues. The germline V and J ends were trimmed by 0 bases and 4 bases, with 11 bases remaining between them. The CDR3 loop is CASSVGGSFGNTIYF. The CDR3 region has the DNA TGTGCCAGCAGCGTAGGAGGGTCGTTCGGAAACACCATATATTTT.

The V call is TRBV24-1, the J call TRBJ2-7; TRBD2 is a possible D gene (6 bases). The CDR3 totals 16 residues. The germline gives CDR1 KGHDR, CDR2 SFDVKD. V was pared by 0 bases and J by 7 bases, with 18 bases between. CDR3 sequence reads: CATSDLPGPTEGEQYF. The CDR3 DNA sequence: TGTGCCACCAGTGATTTGCCGGGACCCACGGAGGGGGAGCAGTACTTC.

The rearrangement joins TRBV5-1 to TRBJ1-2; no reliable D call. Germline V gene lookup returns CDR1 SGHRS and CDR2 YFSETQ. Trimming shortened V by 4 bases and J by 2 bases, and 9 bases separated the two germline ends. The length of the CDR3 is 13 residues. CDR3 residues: CASSNAANYGYTF. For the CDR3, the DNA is TGCGCCAGCAGCAATGCAGCGAACTATGGCTACACCTTC.

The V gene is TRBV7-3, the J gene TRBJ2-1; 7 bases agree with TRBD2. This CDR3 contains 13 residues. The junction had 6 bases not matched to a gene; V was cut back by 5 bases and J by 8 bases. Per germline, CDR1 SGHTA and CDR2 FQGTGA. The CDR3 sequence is CASSPSGGDEQFF. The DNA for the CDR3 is TGTGCCAGCAGCCCTAGCGGTGGGGATGAGCAGTTCTTC. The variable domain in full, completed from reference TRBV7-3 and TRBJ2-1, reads GAGVSQTPSNKVTEKGKYVELRCDPISGHTALYWYRQSLGQGPEFLIYFQGTGAADDSGLPNDRFFAVRPEGSVSTLKIQRTERGDSAVYLCASSPSGGDEQFFGPGTRLTVL.

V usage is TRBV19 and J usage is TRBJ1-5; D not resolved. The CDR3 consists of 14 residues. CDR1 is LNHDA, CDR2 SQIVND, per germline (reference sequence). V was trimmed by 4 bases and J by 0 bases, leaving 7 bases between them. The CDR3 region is CASSRGNSNQPQHF. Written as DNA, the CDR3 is TGTGCCAGTAGTAGAGGTAATAGCAATCAGCCCCAGCATTTT.

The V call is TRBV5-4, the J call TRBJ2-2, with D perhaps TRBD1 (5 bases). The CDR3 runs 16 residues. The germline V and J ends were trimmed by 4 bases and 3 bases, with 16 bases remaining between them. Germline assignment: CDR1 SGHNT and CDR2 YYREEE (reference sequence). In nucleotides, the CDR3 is TGTGCCAGCAGCCTCGGACCCAGGGATCACACCGGGGAGCTGTTTTTT. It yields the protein CASSLGPRDHTGELFF.

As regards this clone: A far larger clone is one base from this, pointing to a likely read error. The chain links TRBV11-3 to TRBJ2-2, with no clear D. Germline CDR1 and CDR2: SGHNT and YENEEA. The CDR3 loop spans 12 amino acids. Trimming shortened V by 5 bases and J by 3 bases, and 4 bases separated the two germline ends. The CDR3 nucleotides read TGTGCCAGCAGCCCATACACCGGGGAGCTGTTTTTT. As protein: CASSPYTGELFF. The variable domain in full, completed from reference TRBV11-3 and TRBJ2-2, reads EAGVVQSPRYKIIEKKQPVAFWCNPISGHNTLYWYLQNLGQGPELLIRYENEEAVDDSQLPKDRFSAERLKGVDSTLKIQPAELGDSAVYLCASSPYTGELFFGEGSRLTVL.

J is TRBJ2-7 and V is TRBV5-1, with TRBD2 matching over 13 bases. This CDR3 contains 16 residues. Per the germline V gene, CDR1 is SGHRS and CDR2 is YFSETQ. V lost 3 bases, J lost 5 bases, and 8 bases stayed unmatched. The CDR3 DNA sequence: TGCGCCAGCAGCTCGGGACTAGCGGGATCTGAGAACGAGCAGTACTTC. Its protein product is CASSSGLAGSENEQYF.

The CDR3 loop reads CASSRTVNTEAFF. CDR3 nucleotide sequence: TGTGCCAGCAGCCGGACAGTGAACACTGAAGCTTTCTTT. This sequence joins TRBV12-3 or TRBV12-4 and TRBJ1-1; D is perhaps TRBD1 (6 bases). V was cut by 6 bases and J by 0 bases, with 8 bases left in between. The CDR3 has 13 amino acids.

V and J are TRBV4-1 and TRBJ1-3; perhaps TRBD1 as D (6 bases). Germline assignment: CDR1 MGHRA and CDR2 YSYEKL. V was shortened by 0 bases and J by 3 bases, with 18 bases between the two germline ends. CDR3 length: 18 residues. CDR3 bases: TGCGCCAGCAGCCAAGAAATCGGTACTACAGGGAGTGGAAACACCATATATTTT. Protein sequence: CASSQEIGTTGSGNTIYF.

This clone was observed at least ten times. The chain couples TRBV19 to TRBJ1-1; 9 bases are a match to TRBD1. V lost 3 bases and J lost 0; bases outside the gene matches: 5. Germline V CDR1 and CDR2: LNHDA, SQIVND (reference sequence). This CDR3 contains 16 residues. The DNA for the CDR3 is TGTGCCAGTAGTATGGACAGGGGACACATGAACACTGAAGCTTTCTTT. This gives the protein CASSMDRGHMNTEAFF.

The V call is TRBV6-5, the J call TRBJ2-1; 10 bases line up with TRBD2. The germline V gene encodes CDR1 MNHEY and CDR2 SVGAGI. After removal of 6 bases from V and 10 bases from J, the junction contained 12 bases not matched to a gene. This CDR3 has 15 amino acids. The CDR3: CASSLSGGALREQFF. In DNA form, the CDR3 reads TGTGCCAGCAGCCTCAGCGGGGGGGCGTTGAGGGAGCAGTTCTTC.

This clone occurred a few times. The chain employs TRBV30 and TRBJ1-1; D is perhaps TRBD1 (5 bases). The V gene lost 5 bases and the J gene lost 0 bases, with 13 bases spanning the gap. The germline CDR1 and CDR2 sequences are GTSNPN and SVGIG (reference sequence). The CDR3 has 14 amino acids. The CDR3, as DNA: TGTGCCTGGGGGGGGGAAGCCTTGAACACTGAAGCTTTCTTT. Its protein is CAWGGEALNTEAFF.

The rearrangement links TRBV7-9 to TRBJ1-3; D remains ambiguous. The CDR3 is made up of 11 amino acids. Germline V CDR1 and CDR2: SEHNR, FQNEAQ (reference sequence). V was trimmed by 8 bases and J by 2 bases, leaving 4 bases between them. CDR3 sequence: CASLPGNTIYF. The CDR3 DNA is TGTGCCAGCCTTCCTGGAAACACCATATATTTT.

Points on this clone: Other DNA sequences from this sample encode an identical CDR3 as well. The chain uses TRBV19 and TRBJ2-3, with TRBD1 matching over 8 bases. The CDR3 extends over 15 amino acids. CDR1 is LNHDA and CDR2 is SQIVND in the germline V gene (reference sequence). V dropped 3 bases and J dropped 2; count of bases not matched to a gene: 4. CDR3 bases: TGTGCCAGTAGTATCCTGGGACAGGCCACAGATACGCAGTATTTT. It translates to CASSILGQATDTQYF.

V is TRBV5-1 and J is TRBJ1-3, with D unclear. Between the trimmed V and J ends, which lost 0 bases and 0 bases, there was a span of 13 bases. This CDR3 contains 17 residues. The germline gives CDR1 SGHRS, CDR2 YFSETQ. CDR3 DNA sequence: TGCGCCAGCAGCTTGGCCGAGGGTCAGGCCTCTGGAAACACCATATATTTT. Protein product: CASSLAEGQASGNTIYF.